This T cell receptor beta chain was observed in a study of beta chain features in type 1 diabetes. Whole-study findings and limits: Patients with Type 1 diabetes showed moderately but significantly shorter TCRB CDR3s in all four CD4+ subsets. A closer apparent resemblance between naive, central memory and Treg TCRB repertoires was seen in patients than in healthy donors. Insertion counts at VDJ junctions were lower in type 1 diabetes patients, who also showed more deletions there. Sequencing used cDNA, and cells with high TCR expression could therefore be over-represented.

Researchers reported sorting CD4+ naive, central memory, regulatory and stem cell-like memory cells via CD45RO/CCR7/CD25/CD127/CD95/CD27. V was shortened by 6 bases and J by 5 bases, with 20 bases between the two germline ends. The CDR3 runs to 15 residues. The germline gives CDR1 SGDLS, CDR2 YYNGEE. This clone occurred a few times. Its antigen is still unknown. Since all of the isolated RNA was reverse transcribed, expressed TCRB transcripts were what got sequenced. Only in-frame clones appear in the TCRdb table, and some are missing; sequencing was by immunoSEQ multiplex PCR. Among a few hundred thousand clones listed, roughly an eighth were seen once.

The source is a man younger than 45 with type 1 diabetes. The chain has TRBV9 and TRBJ2-5, with D possibly being TRBD1 (6 bases). Input material: naive CD4+ T cells from blood. The CDR3 here is CASTEGGASVETQYF. The CDR3 region has the DNA TGTGCCAGCACAGAAGGGGGAGCGAGTGTGGAGACCCAGTACTTC.